This TCR beta chain was sequenced during a study of blood T cell repertoires in COVID-19. Study information: T cells, B-cell-depleted T cells, or PBMCs supplied cDNA or gDNA.

With 8 bases clipped from V and 4 bases from J, the junction kept 7 bases outside the gene matches. The CDR3 sequence is 15 residues long. Per the germline V gene, CDR1 is MNHNS and CDR2 is SASEGT. Measured with immunoSEQ multiplex PCR; TCRdb has only the in-frame clones, and not every one. The profile covers tens of thousands of clones, with over 60% appearing a single time and 2% to 2.5% taken by the ten largest. Seattle patients were enrolled during active infection and followed longitudinally. The sequenced sample consisted of peripheral blood. This chain links TRBV6-1 with TRBJ2-2; 10 bases line up with TRBD2. The receptor's source is a man between 65 and 85 years old with COVID-19, enrolled during active disease. The DNA for the CDR3 is TGTGCCAGCCGCAGCCAGCGGGAGGGCACCGGGGAGCTGTTTTTT. Its protein product is CASRSQREGTGELFF.